The source of this TCR beta chain is a study of blood T cell repertoires in COVID-19. This clone came up a few times. Data came from immunoSEQ multiplex PCR; TCRdb stores just in-frame clones and leaves some out. This table has around 50,000 clones, around four fifths appearing once. This CDR3 comprises 11 residues. The V end lost 2 bases, the J end lost 4 bases, and 6 bases lay between the germline ends. CDR1 is GTSNPN, CDR2 SVGIG, per germline (reference sequence). The rearrangement links TRBV30 to TRBJ2-7; D call uncertain. The receptor was isolated from a human donor in a cohort sampled during active COVID-19. Sequencing was performed on peripheral blood. This CDR3 is CAWSSRYEQYF. The CDR3 DNA sequence: TGTGCCTGGAGTTCGCGATACGAGCAGTACTTC.